This TCR beta chain was profiled in a study of blood T cell repertoires in COVID-19. Whole-study context: Samples taken during acute and convalescent COVID-19 were collected in the United States, Italy and Spain. T cells, B-cell-depleted T cells, or PBMCs provided the cDNA or gDNA that served as material.

CDR1 is GTSNPN and CDR2 is SVGIG in the germline V gene (reference sequence). The CDR3 sequence is 13 residues long. Trimming cost V 1 base and J 8 bases, with 14 bases left between them. Methods used by the authors: Nucleated cell number was recorded as an estimate derived from reference gene primer amplification. Only in-frame clones appear in the TCRdb table, and some are missing; sequencing was by immunoSEQ multiplex PCR. The V and J calls and clone size are taken from that table; D and trimming were inferred from the DNA. The repertoire holds hundreds of thousands of clones, around four fifths seen once, with around 12% in the top ten.

The genes are TRBV30 and TRBJ1-2, with D unresolved. The sequence derives from a woman aged 60-75 years with active or convalescent COVID-19. Input material: peripheral blood. The CDR3 region is CAWSAAVNRGYTF. CDR3 DNA sequence: TGTGCCTGGAGTGCTGCGGTCAATAGAGGCTACACCTTC.